These 4 T cell receptor beta chains came from one sample sequenced in a study of T cell responses to AZD1222 COVID-19 vaccine. Method: immunoSEQ multiplex PCR; TCRdb's copy keeps in-frame clones and lacks some. The table lists 70,000 to 80,000 clones, 60% to 85% of them singletons. Sequencing was performed on peripheral blood, taken 28 days after the second AZD1222 dose. These TCRs come from an adult who received the AZD1222 COVID-19 vaccine.

Only a few counts were recorded for this clone. The chain employs TRBV19 and TRBJ2-1, with D possibly matching TRBD2 (6 bases). CDR3 length: 14 amino acids. Trimming took off 7 bases at V and 6 bases at J, with 16 bases between the two ends. Germline V gene data show CDR1 as LNHDA and CDR2 as SQIVND (reference sequence). In nucleotides, the CDR3 is TGTGCCAGTACAGCGGGTTGGGTTGGCAATGAGCAGTTCTTC. It yields the protein CASTAGWVGNEQFF.

V is TRBV6-5 and J is TRBJ2-5; a weak D match, TRBD2 (5 bases). With 4 bases removed from V and 4 bases from J, the gap between germline ends came to 10 bases. The CDR3 is made up of 13 amino acids. CDR1 MNHEY and CDR2 SVGAGI come from the germline V gene. CDR3 nucleotides: TGTGCCAGCAGTTTTTACGGAGGAGAGACCCAGTACTTC. Amino acids: CASSFYGGETQYF.

The V and J genes are TRBV11-2 and TRBJ1-1, with 11 bases lining up with TRBD1. Trimming removed 1 base from V and 4 bases from J; junction bases left unmatched: 8. Germline V gene data show CDR1 as SGHAT and CDR2 as FQNNGV. The CDR3 spans 17 residues. CDR3 DNA: TGTGCCAGCAGCTTAGGGGAGTGGGGACAGGGGGGCACTGAAGCTTTCTTT. This sequence encodes CASSLGEWGQGGTEAFF.

This clone occurred once. The sample has other DNA sequences that encode this CDR3 too. The rearrangement uses TRBV29-1 and TRBJ2-2; 8 bases are a match to TRBD1. This CDR3 comprises 14 residues. Germline V gene sequence: CDR1 SQVTM, CDR2 ANQGSEA. V dropped 5 bases and J dropped 5; count of bases not matched to a gene: 7. The CDR3 nucleotides read TGCAGCGTTCGAGGACAGGGAGGAACCGGGGAGCTGTTTTTT. It encodes CSVRGQGGTGELFF.